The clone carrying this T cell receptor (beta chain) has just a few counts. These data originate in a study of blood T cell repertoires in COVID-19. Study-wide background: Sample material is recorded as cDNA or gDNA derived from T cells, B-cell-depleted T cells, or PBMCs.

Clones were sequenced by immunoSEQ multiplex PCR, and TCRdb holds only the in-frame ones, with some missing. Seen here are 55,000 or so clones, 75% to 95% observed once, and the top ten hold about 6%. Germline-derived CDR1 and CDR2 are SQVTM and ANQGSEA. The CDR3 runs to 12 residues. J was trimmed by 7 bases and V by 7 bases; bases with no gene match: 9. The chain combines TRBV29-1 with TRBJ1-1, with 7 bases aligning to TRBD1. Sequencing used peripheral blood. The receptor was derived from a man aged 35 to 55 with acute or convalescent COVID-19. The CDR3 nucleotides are TGCAGCGCCACTGGACAGGTCCGTGAAGCTTTCTTT. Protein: CSATGQVREAFF.